This TCR beta chain was sequenced during a study of identical twins. The CDR3 length is 15 residues. The V gene's germline CDR1 is KGHDR and CDR2 SFDVKD. Trimming took 4 bases from V and 8 from J; bases not matched to a gene: 8. Each CDR3 protein gets one entry after TCRdb re-called the 5' RACE reads with MiXCR. Of over 550,000 distinct CDR3 sequences listed, around 7.4% are singletons. The sample was also linked to a second study, of yellow fever vaccine responses in identical twins.

The chain recombines TRBV24-1 with TRBJ1-4; 8 bases are a match to TRBD1. Sequenced: PBMCs. The clonotype was recovered from a woman under 30 in good health. CDR3 sequence (DNA): TGTGCCACCAGTGACGGGACAGGCGTTTCCGAAAAACTGTTTTTT. It specifies CATSDGTGVSEKLFF.